Each of the 18 T cell receptor beta chains below was sequenced from the same sample in a study of T-cell reconstitution after alpha-beta-depleted transplantation in children. Preparation of the TCRbeta library involved a method that used unique molecular identifiers. TCRdb ran MiXCR on the PCR reads and lists one entry per CDR3 protein. The sample lists around 92,000 distinct CDR3 sequences, about 12% occurring once. The sample in question was PBMCs from the stem cell graft donor, obtained from the stem cell graft. The receptor source for this set is a human donor who donated a stem cell graft to a child with inherited bone marrow failure.

Ten or more counts support this clonotype. The chain joins TRBV5-5 to TRBJ2-7; D is possibly TRBD1 (5 bases). The ends were cut back, 7 bases at V and 3 bases at J, with 11 bases in the middle. The germline gives CDR1 SGHKS, CDR2 YYEKEE (reference sequence). CDR3 size: 12 residues. The CDR3 sequence is CASAPQGYEQYF. CDR3 DNA sequence: TGTGCCAGCGCCCCTCAGGGCTACGAGCAGTACTTC. Complete variable domain (other parts from reference TRBV5-5 and TRBJ2-7): DAGVTQSPTHLIKTRGQQVTLRCSPISGHKSVSWYQQVLGQGPQFIFQYYEKEERGRGNFPDRFSARQFPNYSSELNVNALLLGDSALYLCASAPQGYEQYFGPGTRLTVT.

Many counts were recorded for this clonotype. The chain is built from TRBV5-1 and TRBJ2-7, with TRBD1 matching 11 bases. CDR1 is SGHRS, CDR2 YFSETQ, per germline. J gave up 2 bases and V 4 bases, and 2 bases lay outside the gene matches. The CDR3 is 14 residues long. The CDR3 coding sequence is TGCGCCAGCAGCCGGGGACAGGGGGCCTACGAGCAGTACTTC. Amino acid sequence: CASSRGQGAYEQYF.

V is TRBV5-5 and J is TRBJ1-6; D gene uncertain. CDR3 length: 13 amino acids. Germline assignment: CDR1 SGHKS and CDR2 YYEKEE (reference sequence). Trimming removed 7 bases from V and 2 bases from J, with 7 bases in between. In DNA form, the CDR3 reads TGTGCCAGCGGAGCGCCCTATAATTCACCCCTCCACTTT. Residues: CASGAPYNSPLHF.

The table lists this clonotype with a few counts. The gene calls are TRBV20-1 and TRBJ2-7, with D possibly TRBD1 on 6 matching bases. V lost 6 bases and J lost 2, with 11 bases in between. CDR1 is DFQATT, CDR2 SNEGSKA, per germline (reference sequence). This CDR3 has 12 residues. CDR3 sequence: CSANREPYEQYF. Written as DNA, the CDR3 is TGCAGTGCAAACAGGGAGCCCTACGAGCAGTACTTC.

This clonotype was counted ten times or more. The chain has TRBV4-3 and TRBJ1-2; a weak D match, TRBD1 (5 bases). Germline values: CDR1 LGHNA, CDR2 YSLEER. The germline V and J ends were trimmed by 1 base and 7 bases, with 13 bases remaining between them. The CDR3 consists of 14 residues. CDR3 nucleotides: TGCGCCAGCAGCCAAGCGGGTCGCGGGGCTGGCTACACCTTC. This translates into CASSQAGRGAGYTF.

The chain joins TRBV3-1 to TRBJ2-2; D gene ambiguous. The CDR3 runs 12 residues. Germline V gives CDR1 LGHDT, CDR2 YNNKEL (reference sequence). The V gene lost 3 bases and the J gene lost 8 bases, with 7 bases spanning the gap. The CDR3 nucleotides are TGTGCCAGCAGCCACCAAGTGGGGGAGCTGTTTTTT. Its translation: CASSHQVGELFF.

The sample holds a few counts of this clonotype. The chain uses TRBV4-3 and TRBJ1-6; D possibly corresponds to TRBD1 (6 bases). CDR1 LGHNA and CDR2 YSLEER come from the germline V gene. The CDR3 is 16 amino acids. V lost 0 bases and J lost 8, with 14 bases in between. As DNA, the CDR3 is TGCGCCAGCAGCCAAGAAGGTGGGGGGGCTTATTCACCCCTCCACTTT. Protein product: CASSQEGGGAYSPLHF.

The chain recombines TRBV9 with TRBJ2-7; the D call may be TRBD1 or TRBD2 (6 bases each). CDR1 and CDR2 (germline): SGDLS, YYNGEE. This CDR3 has 15 amino acids. The germline V and J ends were trimmed by 3 bases and 0 bases, with 13 bases remaining between them. The CDR3: CASSEGGALSYEQYF. CDR3 coding DNA: TGTGCCAGCAGCGAGGGGGGAGCTCTCTCCTACGAGCAGTACTTC.

This clonotype was seen repeatedly, ten times or more. The chain uses TRBV28 and TRBJ2-7; TRBD2 matches at 10 bases. The germline CDR1 and CDR2 sequences are MDHEN and SYDVKM. J was trimmed by 2 bases and V by 7 bases; bases with no gene match: 8. The CDR3 totals 15 residues. The CDR3 sequence is CASTDGTSVTYEQYF. The CDR3, as DNA: TGTGCCAGCACCGACGGGACTAGCGTCACCTACGAGCAGTACTTC.

There are many counts of this clonotype. V is TRBV6-2 or TRBV6-3 and J is TRBJ2-5; D ambiguous. V was cut by 5 bases and J by 4 bases, with 23 bases left in between. The CDR3 consists of 17 residues. CDR1 and CDR2 from the germline V gene are MNHEY and SVGEGT. The DNA for the CDR3 is TGTGCCAGCAGTGCCAGGACGGCTGGAATCAAGGGAGAGACCCAGTACTTC. It specifies CASSARTAGIKGETQYF.

This clonotype was observed many times. This rearrangement joins TRBV7-9 to TRBJ1-2, with a possible D match to TRBD1 (6 bases). The CDR3 has 12 residues. From germline, CDR1 is SEHNR and CDR2 FQNEAQ (reference sequence). V lost 1 base, J lost 10 bases, and 10 bases lay in between. The CDR3 bases are TGTGCCAGCAGCTTAGAGGACAGCTCCTACACCTTC. Protein: CASSLEDSSYTF. Full variable domain (rest looked up from reference TRBV7-9 and TRBJ1-2): DTGVSQNPRHKITKRGQNVTFRCDPISEHNRLYWYRQTLGQGPEFLTYFQNEAQLEKSRLLSDRFSAERPKGSFSTLEIQRTEQGDSAMYLCASSLEDSSYTFGSGTRLTVV.

This clonotype was counted many times. The chain is built from TRBV12-3 or TRBV12-4 and TRBJ2-1; 12 bases agree with TRBD2. The J segment lost 8 bases and the V segment lost 1 base, leaving 3 bases of the junction unmatched. This CDR3 has 15 residues. The CDR3 here is CASSLGLAGGDEQFF. Here the CDR3 DNA reads TGTGCCAGCAGTTTAGGGCTAGCGGGAGGGGATGAGCAGTTCTTC.

This clonotype occurred many times. The J gene is TRBJ2-3, the V gene TRBV9; tentatively, D is TRBD1 (6 bases). The CDR3 loop spans 14 amino acids. Germline V CDR1 and CDR2: SGDLS, YYNGEE. Deletions cut 4 bases from V and 1 base from J, with 10 bases between. The CDR3 region is CASSLEGGTDTQYF. For the CDR3, the DNA is TGTGCCAGCAGCCTCGAGGGGGGCACAGATACGCAGTATTTT. Full variable domain (missing parts from reference TRBV9 and TRBJ2-3): DSGVTQTPKHLITATGQRVTLRCSPRSGDLSVYWYQQSLDQGLQFLIQYYNGEERAKGNILERFSAQQFPDLHSELNLSSLELGDSALYFCASSLEGGTDTQYFGPGTRLTVL.

V is TRBV4-3 and J is TRBJ2-3; D might be TRBD1 or TRBD2, each matching 5 bases. From germline, CDR1 is LGHNA and CDR2 YSLEER. This CDR3 has 16 amino acids. The ends were cut back, 0 bases at V and 1 base at J, with 11 bases in the middle. CDR3 region: CASSQDPGDGTDTQYF. The CDR3 bases are TGCGCCAGCAGCCAAGATCCCGGGGACGGCACAGATACGCAGTATTTT.

The chain recombines TRBV28 with TRBJ1-6; D is possibly TRBD1 (5 bases). V was pared by 3 bases and J by 9 bases, with 9 bases between. This CDR3 has 13 residues. Germline CDR1 MDHEN, CDR2 SYDVKM. CDR3 in DNA: TGTGCCAGCAGTTTTCGGGGGTCTTCACCCCTCCACTTT. Encoded protein: CASSFRGSSPLHF.

This clonotype has at least ten counts. The gene calls are TRBV15 and TRBJ1-1, with D unclear. The CDR3 extends over 14 amino acids. Trimming shortened V by 6 bases and J by 1 base, and 12 bases separated the two germline ends. The V gene's germline CDR1 is LNHNV and CDR2 YYDKDF (reference sequence). CDR3: CATRENTGNTEAFF. Here the CDR3 DNA reads TGTGCCACCAGGGAGAACACCGGGAACACTGAAGCTTTCTTT.

This clonotype was recorded at least ten times. This chain connects TRBV10-3 to TRBJ2-2; D is possibly TRBD1 (6 bases). V lost 3 bases to trimming and J lost 6 bases, with 17 bases between them. This CDR3 region has 16 residues. Germline V gene sequence: CDR1 ENHRY, CDR2 SYGVKD. The CDR3 nucleotides read TGTGCCATCAGTGATTATACAGGGTCGGTCCCCGGGGAGCTGTTTTTT. Its translation is CAISDYTGSVPGELFF.

This clonotype was seen only a few times. The chain recombines TRBV19 with TRBJ2-7; perhaps TRBD1 as D (6 bases). Germline lookup yields CDR1 LNHDA and CDR2 SQIVND (reference sequence). The CDR3 extends over 14 amino acids. Deletions cut 7 bases from V and 0 bases from J, with 13 bases between. CDR3 sequence reads: CASTITGSSYEQYF. In DNA, the CDR3 is TGTGCCAGTACCATCACAGGGAGCTCCTACGAGCAGTACTTC. Full variable domain (missing parts from reference TRBV19 and TRBJ2-7): DGGITQSPKYLFRKEGQNVTLSCEQNLNHDAMYWYRQDPGQGLRLIYYSQIVNDFQKGDIAEGYSVSREKKESFPLTVTSAQKNPTAFYLCASTITGSSYEQYFGPGTRLTVT.